This T cell receptor (beta chain) was sequenced in a study of T cell responses to AZD1222 COVID-19 vaccine. CDR3 size: 13 residues. Germline assignment: CDR1 SGHDN and CDR2 FVKESK. V lost 1 base, J lost 4 bases, and 7 bases lay in between. This clone was seen only once. This table comes from immunoSEQ multiplex PCR, and its TCRdb copy is limited to in-frame clones, with some not included. The data hold more than 110,000 clones, with 80% to 90% observed a single time. The J gene is TRBJ1-2, the V gene TRBV14; no clear D. The receptor's source is an adult in good health. The sequences come from peripheral blood, collected on day 0 of AZD1222 vaccination. The CDR3 coding sequence is TGTGCCAGCAGCCAAGTGGAGGTCTATGGCTACACCTTC. Protein: CASSQVEVYGYTF.